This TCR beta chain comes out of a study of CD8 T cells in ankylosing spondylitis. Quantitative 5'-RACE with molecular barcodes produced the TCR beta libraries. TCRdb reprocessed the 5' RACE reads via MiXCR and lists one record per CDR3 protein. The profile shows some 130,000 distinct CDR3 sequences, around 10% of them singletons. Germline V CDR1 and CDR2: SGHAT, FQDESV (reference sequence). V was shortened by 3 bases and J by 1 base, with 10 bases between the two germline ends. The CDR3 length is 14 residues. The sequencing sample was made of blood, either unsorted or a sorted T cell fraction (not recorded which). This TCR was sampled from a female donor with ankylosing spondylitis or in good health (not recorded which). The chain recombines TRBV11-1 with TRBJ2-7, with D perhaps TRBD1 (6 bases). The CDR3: CASSFRDRSYEQYF. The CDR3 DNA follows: TGTGCCAGCAGCTTCCGTGACAGGTCCTACGAGCAGTACTTC.